These 2 T cell receptor beta chains were sequenced from one sample in a study of OX40 agonist ivuxolimab in advanced cancers. Libraries were prepared by immunoSEQ multiplex PCR; TCRdb keeps only in-frame clonotypes and omits some of them. The top ten hold 3% to 4% of the sample, which has about 58,000 clones, over 65% seen once. This specimen was CD4+ or CD8+ T cells sorted from blood, taken in a trial of the OX40 agonist ivuxolimab. Receptors were obtained from an adult with an advanced solid tumor such as melanoma, head and neck, liver or kidney cancer.

As DNA, the CDR3 is TGTGCCAGCAGCTCAGGGGGCTCCTACGAGCAGTACTTC. Protein: CASSSGGSYEQYF. The genes are TRBV7-3 and TRBJ2-7, with 7 bases fitting TRBD1. Germline lookup yields CDR1 SGHTA and CDR2 FQGTGA. V shed 4 bases and J 0 bases; nucleotides not matched to a gene: 0. The CDR3 runs to 13 residues. Full variable domain (missing parts from reference TRBV7-3 and TRBJ2-7): GAGVSQTPSNKVTEKGKYVELRCDPISGHTALYWYRQSLGQGPEFLIYFQGTGAADDSGLPNDRFFAVRPEGSVSTLKIQRTERGDSAVYLCASSSGGSYEQYFGPGTRLTVT.

The V call is TRBV29-1, the J call TRBJ2-7, with TRBD1 as a possible D gene (5 bases). In germline, CDR1 is SQVTM, CDR2 ANQGSEA. The CDR3 length is 14 residues. V was shortened by 0 bases and J by 7 bases, with 16 bases between the two germline ends. The CDR3: CSVEDPNRPAEQYF. CDR3 DNA sequence: TGCAGCGTTGAAGATCCTAACAGGCCGGCTGAGCAGTACTTC.